This T cell receptor (beta chain) was documented in a study of cytomegalovirus exposure and HLA in healthy donors. The V gene's germline CDR1 is GTSNPN and CDR2 SVGIG (reference sequence). The CDR3 runs 15 residues. Unmatched junction bases numbered 11, after V lost 3 bases and J lost 5 bases. Use of 60 Vbeta and 13 Jbeta primers characterized the PCR. Measured with immunoSEQ multiplex PCR; TCRdb has only the in-frame clones, and not every one. The table records around 53,000 clones, about three quarters of them present only once. The clonotype originates from a man younger than 35 in good health and CMV-seronegative. The chain employs TRBV30 and TRBJ2-7; 9 bases fit TRBD2. Sequenced sample: PBMCs. The DNA for the CDR3 is TGTGCCTGGAGGCGGGGTAGCGGGAGCGGCGACGAGCAGTACTTC. Amino acid sequence: CAWRRGSGSGDEQYF.